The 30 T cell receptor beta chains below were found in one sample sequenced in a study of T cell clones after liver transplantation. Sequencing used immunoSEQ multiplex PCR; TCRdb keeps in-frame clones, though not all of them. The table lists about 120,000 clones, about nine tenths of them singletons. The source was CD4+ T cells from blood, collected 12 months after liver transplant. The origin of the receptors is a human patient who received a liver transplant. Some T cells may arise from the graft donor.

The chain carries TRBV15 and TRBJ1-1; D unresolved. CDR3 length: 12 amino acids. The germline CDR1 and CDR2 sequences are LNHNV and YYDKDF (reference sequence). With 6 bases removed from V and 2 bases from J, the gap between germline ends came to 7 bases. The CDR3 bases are TGTGCCACCAGGAGCCTAAACACTGAAGCTTTCTTT. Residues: CATRSLNTEAFF. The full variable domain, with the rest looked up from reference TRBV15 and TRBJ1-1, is DAMVIQNPRYQVTQFGKPVTLSCSQTLNHNVMYWYQQKSSQAPKLLFHYYDKDFNNEADTPDNFQSRRPNTSFCFLDIRSPGLGDTAMYLCATRSLNTEAFFGQGTRLTVV.

Here the CDR3 DNA reads TGCGCCAGCAGCCAAGAGATTTTGTACGAGCAGTACTTC. It translates to CASSQEILYEQYF. The chain carries TRBV4-3 and TRBJ2-7; D not certain. The germline V and J ends were trimmed by 0 bases and 4 bases, with 7 bases remaining between them. The CDR3 length is 13 residues. Germline values: CDR1 LGHNA, CDR2 YSLEER.

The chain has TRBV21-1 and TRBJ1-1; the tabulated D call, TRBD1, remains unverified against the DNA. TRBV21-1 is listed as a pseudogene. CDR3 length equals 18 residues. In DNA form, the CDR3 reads TGTGCCAGCAGCAAAGTTTCGGGCAGGGGGCCTTCGGCCACTGAAGCTTTCTTT. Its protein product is CASSKVSGRGPSATEAFF.

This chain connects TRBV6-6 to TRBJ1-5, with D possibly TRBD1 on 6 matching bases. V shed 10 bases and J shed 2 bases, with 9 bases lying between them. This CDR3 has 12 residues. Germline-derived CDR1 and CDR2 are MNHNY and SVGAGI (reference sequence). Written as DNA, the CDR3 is TGTGCCACCTGGACAGGCAATCAGCCCCAGCATTTT. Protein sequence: CATWTGNQPQHF.

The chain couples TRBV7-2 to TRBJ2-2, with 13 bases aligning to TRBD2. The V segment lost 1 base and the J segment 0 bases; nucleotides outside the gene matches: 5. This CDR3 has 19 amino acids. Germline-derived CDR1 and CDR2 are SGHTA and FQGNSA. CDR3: CASSLGGLAGSSNTGELFF. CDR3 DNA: TGTGCCAGCAGCTTAGGGGGACTAGCGGGATCTTCGAACACCGGGGAGCTGTTTTTT.

The CDR3 loop is CASSYTQQGVNYGYTF. CDR3 bases: TGTGCCAGCAGTTACACCCAACAGGGGGTTAACTATGGCTACACCTTC. The rearrangement uses TRBV6-5 and TRBJ1-2, with 8 bases aligning to TRBD1. The CDR3 covers 16 residues. CDR1 is MNHEY, CDR2 SVGAGI, per germline. After removal of 2 bases from V and 1 base from J, the junction contained 6 bases not matched to a gene.

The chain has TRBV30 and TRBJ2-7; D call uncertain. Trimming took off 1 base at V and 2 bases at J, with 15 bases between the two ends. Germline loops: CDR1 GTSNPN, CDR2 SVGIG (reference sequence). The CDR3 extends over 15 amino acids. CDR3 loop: CAWSGEASGAYEQYF. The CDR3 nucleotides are TGTGCCTGGAGTGGGGAAGCCTCGGGTGCCTACGAGCAGTACTTC.

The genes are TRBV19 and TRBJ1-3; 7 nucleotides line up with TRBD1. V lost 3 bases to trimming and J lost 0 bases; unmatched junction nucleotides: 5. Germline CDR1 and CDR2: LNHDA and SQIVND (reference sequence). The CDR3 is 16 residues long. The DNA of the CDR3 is TGTGCCAGTAGTATCCAGGGGGGATCCTCTGGAAACACCATATATTTT. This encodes CASSIQGGSSGNTIYF.

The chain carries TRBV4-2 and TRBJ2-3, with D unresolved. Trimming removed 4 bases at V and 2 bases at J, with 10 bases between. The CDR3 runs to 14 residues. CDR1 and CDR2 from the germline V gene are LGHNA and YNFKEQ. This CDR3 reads CASSPGSLTDTQYF. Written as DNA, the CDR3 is TGTGCCAGCAGCCCCGGCTCCCTCACAGATACGCAGTATTTT.

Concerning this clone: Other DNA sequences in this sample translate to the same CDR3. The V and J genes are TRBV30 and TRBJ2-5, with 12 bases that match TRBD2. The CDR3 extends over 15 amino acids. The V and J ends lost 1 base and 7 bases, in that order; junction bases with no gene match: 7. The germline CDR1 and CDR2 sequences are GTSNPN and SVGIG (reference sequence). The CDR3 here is CAWSGLAGGGGTQYF. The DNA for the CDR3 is TGTGCCTGGAGTGGTCTAGCGGGAGGGGGAGGGACCCAGTACTTC.

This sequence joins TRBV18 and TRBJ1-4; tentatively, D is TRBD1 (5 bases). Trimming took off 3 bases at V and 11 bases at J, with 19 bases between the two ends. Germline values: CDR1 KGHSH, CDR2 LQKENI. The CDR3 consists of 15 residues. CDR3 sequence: CASSPRDPTSDKLFF. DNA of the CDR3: TGTGCCAGCTCACCCCGGGACCCTACGTCGGACAAACTGTTTTTT.

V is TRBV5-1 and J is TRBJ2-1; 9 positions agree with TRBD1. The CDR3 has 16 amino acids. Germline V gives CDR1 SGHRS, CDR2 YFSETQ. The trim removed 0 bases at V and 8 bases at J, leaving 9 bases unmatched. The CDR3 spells CASSLVGQGIGDEQFF. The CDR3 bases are TGCGCCAGCAGCTTGGTGGGACAGGGAATAGGCGATGAGCAGTTCTTC. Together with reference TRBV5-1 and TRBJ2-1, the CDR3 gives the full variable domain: KAGVTQTPRYLIKTRGQQVTLSCSPISGHRSVSWYQQTPGQGLQFLFEYFSETQRNKGNFPGRFSGRQFSNSRSEMNVSTLELGDSALYLCASSLVGQGIGDEQFFGPGTRLTVL.

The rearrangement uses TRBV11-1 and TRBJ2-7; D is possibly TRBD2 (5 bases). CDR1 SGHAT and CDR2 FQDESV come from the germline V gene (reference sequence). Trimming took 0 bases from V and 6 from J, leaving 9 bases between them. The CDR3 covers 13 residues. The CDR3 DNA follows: TGTGCCAGCAGCTTAGCGCTAGGGAGCGAGCAGTACTTC. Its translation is CASSLALGSEQYF.

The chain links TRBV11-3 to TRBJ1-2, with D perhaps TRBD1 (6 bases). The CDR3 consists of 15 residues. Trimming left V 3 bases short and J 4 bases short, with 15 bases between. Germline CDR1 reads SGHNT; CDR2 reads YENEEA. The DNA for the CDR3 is TGTGCCAGCAGCTTCTCCGGGGGCGCAGTCTATGGCTACACCTTC. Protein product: CASSFSGGAVYGYTF.

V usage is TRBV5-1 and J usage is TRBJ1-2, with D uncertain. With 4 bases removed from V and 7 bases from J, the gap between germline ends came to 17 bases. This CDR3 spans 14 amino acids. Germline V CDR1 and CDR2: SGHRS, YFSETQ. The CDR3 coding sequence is TGCGCCAGCAGCCATTCAAGTGAGCCTAGTGGCTACACCTTC. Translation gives CASSHSSEPSGYTF.

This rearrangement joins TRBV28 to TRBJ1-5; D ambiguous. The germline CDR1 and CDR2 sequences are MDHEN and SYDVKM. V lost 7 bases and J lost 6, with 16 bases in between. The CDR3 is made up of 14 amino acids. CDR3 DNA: TGTGCCAGCACCACAATCATGCGCGGTCAGCCCCAGCATTTT. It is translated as CASTTIMRGQPQHF.

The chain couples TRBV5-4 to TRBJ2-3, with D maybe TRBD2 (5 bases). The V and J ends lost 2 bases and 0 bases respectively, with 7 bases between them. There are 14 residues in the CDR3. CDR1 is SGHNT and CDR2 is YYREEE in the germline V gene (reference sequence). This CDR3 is CASSFRTSTDTQYF. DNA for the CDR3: TGTGCCAGCAGCTTTCGGACTAGCACAGATACGCAGTATTTT.

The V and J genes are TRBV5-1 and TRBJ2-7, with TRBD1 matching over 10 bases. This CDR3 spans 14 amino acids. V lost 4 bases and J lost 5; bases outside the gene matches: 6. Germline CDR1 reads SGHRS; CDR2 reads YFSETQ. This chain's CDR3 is CASSVLDRGDEQYF. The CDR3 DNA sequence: TGCGCCAGCAGCGTTCTGGACAGGGGGGACGAGCAGTACTTC.

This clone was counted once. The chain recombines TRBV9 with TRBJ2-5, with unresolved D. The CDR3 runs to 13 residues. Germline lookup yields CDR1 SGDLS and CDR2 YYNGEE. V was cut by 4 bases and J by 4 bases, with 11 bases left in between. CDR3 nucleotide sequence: TGTGCCAGCAGCACTCGGAGTGGAGAGACCCAGTACTTC. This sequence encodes CASSTRSGETQYF.

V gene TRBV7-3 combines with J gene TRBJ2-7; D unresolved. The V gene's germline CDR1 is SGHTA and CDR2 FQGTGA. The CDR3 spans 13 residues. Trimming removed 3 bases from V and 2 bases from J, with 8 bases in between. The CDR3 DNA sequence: TGTGCCAGCAGCTTGGACGGACCCTACGAGCAGTACTTC. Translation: CASSLDGPYEQYF.

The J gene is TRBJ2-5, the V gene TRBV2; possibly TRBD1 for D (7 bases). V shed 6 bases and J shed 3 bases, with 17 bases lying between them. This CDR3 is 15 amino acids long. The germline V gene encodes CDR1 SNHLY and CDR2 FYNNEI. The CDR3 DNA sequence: TGTGCCAGCAGCGATCAAGGGGGGACAGAAGAGACCCAGTACTTC. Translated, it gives CASSDQGGTEETQYF. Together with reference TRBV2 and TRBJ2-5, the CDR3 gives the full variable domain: EPEVTQTPSHQVTQMGQEVILRCVPISNHLYFYWYRQILGQKVEFLVSFYNNEISEKSEIFDDQFSVERPDGSNFTLKIRSTKLEDSAMYFCASSDQGGTEETQYFGPGTRLLVL.

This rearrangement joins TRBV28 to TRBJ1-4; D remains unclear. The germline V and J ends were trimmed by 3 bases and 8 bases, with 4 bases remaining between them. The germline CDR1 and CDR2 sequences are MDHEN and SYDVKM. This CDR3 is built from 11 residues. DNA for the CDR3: TGTGCCAGCAGTTTTAAGGAAAAACTGTTTTTT. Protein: CASSFKEKLFF.

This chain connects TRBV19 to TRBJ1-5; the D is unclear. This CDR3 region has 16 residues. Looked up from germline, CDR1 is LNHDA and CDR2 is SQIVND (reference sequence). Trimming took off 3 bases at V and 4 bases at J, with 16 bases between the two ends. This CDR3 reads CASSIADGRGNQPQHF. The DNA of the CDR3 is TGTGCCAGTAGTATCGCGGACGGACGAGGGAATCAGCCCCAGCATTTT.

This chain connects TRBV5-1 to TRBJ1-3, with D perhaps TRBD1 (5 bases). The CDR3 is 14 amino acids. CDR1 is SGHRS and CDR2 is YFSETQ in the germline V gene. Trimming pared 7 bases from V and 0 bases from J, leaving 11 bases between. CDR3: CASGDSDSGNTIYF. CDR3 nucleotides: TGCGCCAGCGGGGACTCCGACTCTGGAAACACCATATATTTT.

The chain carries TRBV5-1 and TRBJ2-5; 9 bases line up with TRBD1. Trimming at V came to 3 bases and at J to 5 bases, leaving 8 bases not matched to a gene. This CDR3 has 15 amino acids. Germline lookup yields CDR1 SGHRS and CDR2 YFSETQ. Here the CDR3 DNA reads TGCGCCAGCAGCTCGTCGGGGACAGGGATGGAGACCCAGTACTTC. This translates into CASSSSGTGMETQYF.

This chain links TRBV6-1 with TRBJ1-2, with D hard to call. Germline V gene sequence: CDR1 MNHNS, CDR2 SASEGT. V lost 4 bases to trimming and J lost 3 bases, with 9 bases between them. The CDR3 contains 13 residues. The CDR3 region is CASSARGYYGYTF. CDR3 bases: TGTGCCAGCAGTGCACGGGGTTACTATGGCTACACCTTC.

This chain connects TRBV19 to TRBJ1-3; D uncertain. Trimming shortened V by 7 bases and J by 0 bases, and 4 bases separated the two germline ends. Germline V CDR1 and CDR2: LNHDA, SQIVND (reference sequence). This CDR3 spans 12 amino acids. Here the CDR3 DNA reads TGTGCCAGTACGGGCTCTGGAAACACCATATATTTT. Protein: CASTGSGNTIYF.

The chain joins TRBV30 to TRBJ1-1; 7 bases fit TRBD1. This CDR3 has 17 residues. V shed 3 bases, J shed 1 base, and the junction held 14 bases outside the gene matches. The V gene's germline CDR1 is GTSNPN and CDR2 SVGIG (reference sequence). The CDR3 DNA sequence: TGTGCCTGGAGAAAACGAGGGGGCATAGCAGGGAACACTGAAGCTTTCTTT. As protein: CAWRKRGGIAGNTEAFF.

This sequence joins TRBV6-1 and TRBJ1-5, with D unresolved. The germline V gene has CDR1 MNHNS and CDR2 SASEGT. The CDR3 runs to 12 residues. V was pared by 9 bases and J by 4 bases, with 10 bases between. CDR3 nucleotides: TGTGCCAGTAACCAGCTAAATCAGCCCCAGCATTTT. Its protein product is CASNQLNQPQHF.

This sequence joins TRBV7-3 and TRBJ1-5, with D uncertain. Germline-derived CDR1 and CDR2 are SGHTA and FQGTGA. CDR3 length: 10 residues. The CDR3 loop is CAGSNQPQHF. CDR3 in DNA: TGTGCAGGAAGCAATCAGCCCCAGCATTTT.